The 11 T cell receptor beta chains in this list originate from one sample, sequenced in a study of shared clonotypes between healthy human individuals. The protocol was immunoSEQ multiplex PCR, while the TCRdb copy is restricted to in-frame clones and leaves out a portion. The sample contains approximately 2,200,000 clones, about 92% of which appear only once. Naive-designated CD8 cells lacked CD45RO, were positively enriched for CCR7, and omitted terminally differentiated effector memory CD45RA+ cells. Material: naive CD8+ T cells from PBMCs. These receptors all come from a man between 18 and 29 years old in good health. Some clones in this sample may be carry-over from other donors' samples.

Turning to this clone: At one end the junction does not follow the germline gene, possibly because of a read error. The chain has TRBV10-3 and TRBJ1-1; tentatively, D is TRBD1 (6 bases). Looked up from germline, CDR1 is ENHRY and CDR2 is SYGVKD. The CDR3 consists of 16 residues. The CDR3, as DNA: TGCGCCGCAGCAGATCACACGGGGGGGCCGAACACTGAAGCTTTCTTT. It yields the protein CAAADHTGGPNTEAFF.

The chain has TRBV9 and TRBJ1-4, with D maybe TRBD1 (5 bases). Germline V gene lookup returns CDR1 SGDLS and CDR2 YYNGEE. This CDR3 is built from 16 residues. V lost 1 base and J 8 bases, leaving 18 bases between the germline ends. The CDR3 DNA reads as TGTGCCAGCAGCGTAACGGGGGGGACCCCGAGCGAAAAACTGTTTTTT. This codes for CASSVTGGTPSEKLFF.

This clone was seen once. The J gene is TRBJ1-2, the V gene TRBV27; 7 bases match TRBD1. The CDR3 consists of 14 residues. Trimming at V came to 4 bases and at J to 6 bases, leaving 8 bases not matched to a gene. From germline, CDR1 is MNHEY and CDR2 SMNVEV (reference sequence). The CDR3 spells CASSSTGSLNGYTF. CDR3 nucleotides: TGTGCCAGCAGTTCGACAGGGTCCCTTAATGGCTACACCTTC.

The V call is TRBV7-9, the J call TRBJ1-6, with D possibly being TRBD1 (5 bases). Deletions cut 5 bases from V and 5 bases from J, with 13 bases between. Germline V gives CDR1 SEHNR, CDR2 FQNEAQ (reference sequence). The CDR3 spans 15 residues. The CDR3 bases are TGTGCCAGCAGCCCCAGGGCGGGTCATAATTCACCCCTCCACTTT. Translated: CASSPRAGHNSPLHF.

This clone came up a few times. CDR3 bases: TGTGCCAGTGGACGTCTTCAGGGGGCTCATGAGCAGTTCTTC. Translated: CASGRLQGAHEQFF. The chain links TRBV19 to TRBJ2-1; the match to TRBD1 covers 8 bases. The CDR3 has 14 amino acids. With V trimmed by 8 bases and J by 8 bases, 11 bases remained unmatched. Germline CDR1 is LNHDA and CDR2 is SQIVND (reference sequence). Full variable domain (missing parts from reference TRBV19 and TRBJ2-1): DGGITQSPKYLFRKEGQNVTLSCEQNLNHDAMYWYRQDPGQGLRLIYYSQIVNDFQKGDIAEGYSVSREKKESFPLTVTSAQKNPTAFYLCASGRLQGAHEQFFGPGTRLTVL.

The chain has TRBV10-3 and TRBJ2-2, with TRBD2 identical over 9 bases. Losses at the gene ends were 2 bases for V and 2 bases for J; bases not matched to a gene: 12. CDR3 length: 19 amino acids. CDR1 and CDR2 (germline): ENHRY, SYGVKD. DNA of the CDR3: TGTGCCATCAGTGAGGGGACTACCAGCGGGAGGTTTAACACCGGGGAGCTGTTTTTT. This translates into CAISEGTTSGRFNTGELFF.

The chain links TRBV7-9 to TRBJ2-2; 10 positions agree with TRBD1. Losses at the gene ends were 0 bases for V and 3 bases for J; bases not matched to a gene: 4. The CDR3 consists of 17 residues. CDR1 and CDR2 (germline): SEHNR, FQNEAQ (reference sequence). The CDR3 spells CASSLATGTGDTGELFF. The CDR3 DNA is TGTGCCAGCAGCTTAGCTACCGGGACAGGGGACACCGGGGAGCTGTTTTTT.

V is TRBV5-1 and J is TRBJ2-3, with 8 positions matching TRBD1. Per the germline V gene, CDR1 is SGHRS and CDR2 is YFSETQ. The CDR3 spans 16 residues. V lost 4 bases to trimming and J lost 3 bases; unmatched junction nucleotides: 10. Written as DNA, the CDR3 is TGCGCCAGCAGCCTACAGGGGCAGGGGGCGACAGATACGCAGTATTTT. Translating gives CASSLQGQGATDTQYF.

In regard to this clone: This CDR3 is also generated by other DNA sequences in the sample. The chain uses TRBV28 and TRBJ1-1; D might be TRBD1 (5 bases). Trimming cost V 3 bases and J 4 bases, with 12 bases left between them. Germline CDR1 is MDHEN and CDR2 is SYDVKM. The CDR3 sequence is 14 residues long. CDR3 protein: CASSLGPGGTEAFF. CDR3 bases: TGTGCCAGCAGTTTGGGCCCGGGGGGCACTGAAGCTTTCTTT.

The chain recombines TRBV6-5 with TRBJ1-2; D is ambiguous. This CDR3 has 15 amino acids. Trimming shortened V by 2 bases and J by 4 bases, and 14 bases separated the two germline ends. Germline V gives CDR1 MNHEY, CDR2 SVGAGI. The CDR3 region has the DNA TGTGCCAGCAGTTACGGGTCGGACGGGAGCTATGGCTACACCTTC. Translating it yields CASSYGSDGSYGYTF.

J is TRBJ1-4 and V is TRBV28; 7 nucleotides line up with TRBD1. V shed 6 bases and J 9 bases; nucleotides not matched to a gene: 13. CDR1 and CDR2 from the germline V gene are MDHEN and SYDVKM. This CDR3 spans 15 amino acids. The CDR3 DNA reads TGTGCCAGCAGCCCCATGCCGGGACAGCAGCAAAAACTGTTTTTT. Its protein is CASSPMPGQQQKLFF.